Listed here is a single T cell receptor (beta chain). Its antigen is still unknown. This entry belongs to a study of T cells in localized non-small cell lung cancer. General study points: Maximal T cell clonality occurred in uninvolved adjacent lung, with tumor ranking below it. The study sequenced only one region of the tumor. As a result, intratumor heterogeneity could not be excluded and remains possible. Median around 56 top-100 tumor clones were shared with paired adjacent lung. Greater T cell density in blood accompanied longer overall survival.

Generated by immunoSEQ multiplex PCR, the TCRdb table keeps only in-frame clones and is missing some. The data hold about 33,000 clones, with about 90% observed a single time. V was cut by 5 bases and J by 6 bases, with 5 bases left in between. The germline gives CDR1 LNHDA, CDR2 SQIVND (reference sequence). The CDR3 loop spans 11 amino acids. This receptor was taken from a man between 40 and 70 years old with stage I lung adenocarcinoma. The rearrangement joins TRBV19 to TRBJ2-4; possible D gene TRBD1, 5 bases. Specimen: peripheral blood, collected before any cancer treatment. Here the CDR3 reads CASSQGNIQYF. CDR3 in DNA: TGTGCCAGTAGTCAGGGAAACATTCAGTACTTC.